The clone carrying this T cell receptor (beta chain) was counted only a few times. Its specificity is unknown. The data are from a study of immune evolution from preneoplasia to lung adenocarcinoma. Trimming cost V 5 bases and J 3 bases, with 13 bases left between them. The CDR3 has 14 amino acids. CDR1 and CDR2 (germline): MGHDK, SYGVNS. Method: immunoSEQ multiplex PCR; TCRdb's copy keeps in-frame clones and lacks some. The sample yields 30,000 to 45,000 clones, 74% seen once. Overall study results and limits: Top clone share appeared to fall from AAH through AIS, MIA, adenocarcinoma.

The chain is built from TRBV25-1 and TRBJ2-5; D may be TRBD1 (6 bases). Specimen: FFPE invasive lung adenocarcinoma tissue. The source of this sequence is a person between 55 and 69 years old with lung adenocarcinoma. The CDR3 here is CASSSDSVKETQYF. The CDR3 DNA is TGTGCCAGCAGTTCGGACAGTGTTAAAGAGACCCAGTACTTC.